A few counts support the clone carrying this T cell receptor (beta chain). The antigen is undetermined. The data belong to a study of regulatory T cells in long-lasting Graves disease. For the study at large: The antithyroid drugs taken by newly diagnosed Graves' patients had been used for under 3 months. Findings and limits, study-wide: Persistent Graves' patients showed reduced TCR diversity versus newly diagnosed patients.

Germline V gene lookup returns CDR1 DFQATT and CDR2 SNEGSKA (reference sequence). This CDR3 has 15 amino acids. Trimming removed 3 bases at V and 4 bases at J, with 15 bases between. The time point here: newly diagnosed GD, antithyroid drugs for less than 3 months. The TCR library was made from RNA that had been extracted from PBMCs in TRIzol. Both iRepertoire HTBI primers and Arm-PCR of CDR3 regions were used to build the TCR beta libraries. TCRdb processed the multiplex PCR reads anew with MiXCR; each CDR3 protein has one entry. The sample has approximately 470,000 distinct CDR3 sequences; around 15% are singletons. The data also belong to a second study, concerning T cells in Graves' hyperthyroidism and ophthalmopathy. This second study notes: Uncontrolled infection, other autoimmune disease, pregnancy or lactation excluded patients. First-round RT-PCR of the TCR CDR3 relied on the HTBI primer set.

This chain connects TRBV20-1 to TRBJ2-2; TRBD1 might be the D (5 bases). The TCR comes from a man aged 35-49 years with Graves disease. Sequencing used peripheral blood mononuclear cells (PBMCs), obtained at new diagnosis, from a patient treated with antithyroid drugs. Here the CDR3 DNA reads TGCAGTGCTAGTCCCACCAGGGCCGGCACCGGGGAGCTGTTTTTT. This translates into CSASPTRAGTGELFF.